The sequence of this TCR beta chain was determined in a study of blood T cell repertoires in COVID-19. The overall study: Samples came from the United States, Italy and Spain, spanning acute and convalescent COVID-19. PBMCs, B-cell-depleted T cells, or T cells were the source of the cDNA or gDNA that made up the material.

Methods used by the authors: The assay estimated nucleated cells by amplifying reference gene primers. The data were produced by immunoSEQ multiplex PCR, yet TCRdb's version contains in-frame clones alone and is incomplete. From that table come the V and J calls and clone size; the DNA was used to work out D and trimming. Among fewer than 150,000 clones listed, 75% to 85% were seen once. Deletions cut 4 bases from V and 6 bases from J, with 16 bases between. CDR3 length equals 14 residues. Looked up from germline, CDR1 is SGDLS and CDR2 is YYNGEE. Sequenced material: peripheral blood. The sequence came from a man of 80 years or more with acute or convalescent COVID-19. The chain carries TRBV9 and TRBJ1-1, with TRBD1 as a possible D gene (6 bases). This CDR3 is CASSSQVGASEAFF. Written as DNA, the CDR3 is TGTGCCAGCAGCTCACAAGTGGGGGCTTCTGAAGCTTTCTTT.